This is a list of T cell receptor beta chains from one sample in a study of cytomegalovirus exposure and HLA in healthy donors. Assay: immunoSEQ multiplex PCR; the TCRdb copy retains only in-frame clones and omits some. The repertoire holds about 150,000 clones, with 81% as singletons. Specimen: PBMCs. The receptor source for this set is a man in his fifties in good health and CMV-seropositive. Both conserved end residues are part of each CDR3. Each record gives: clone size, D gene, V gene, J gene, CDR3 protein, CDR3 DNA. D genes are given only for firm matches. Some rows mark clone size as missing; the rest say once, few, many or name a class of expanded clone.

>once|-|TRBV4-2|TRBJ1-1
CASSQDKGGRREAFF
TGTGCCAGCAGCCAAGATAAAGGGGGACGAAGGGAAGCTTTCTTT
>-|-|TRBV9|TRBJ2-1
CASSVATGTFYEQFF
TGTGCCAGCAGCGTAGCTACGGGGACATTCTATGAGCAGTTCTTC
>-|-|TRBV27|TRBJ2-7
CASSLGPDFYEQYF
TGTGCCAGCAGTTTAGGCCCAGACTTCTACGAGCAGTACTTC
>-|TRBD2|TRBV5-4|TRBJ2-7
CASSPRASGTYEQYF
TGTGCCAGCAGCCCGAGGGCTAGCGGAACCTACGAGCAGTACTTC
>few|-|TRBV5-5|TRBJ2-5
CASSLGQAQETQYF
TGTGCCAGCAGCTTGGGGCAGGCCCAAGAGACCCAGTACTTC
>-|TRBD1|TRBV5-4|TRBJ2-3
CASSLQQGDTQYF
TGTGCCAGCAGCTTGCAACAGGGGGATACGCAGTATTTT
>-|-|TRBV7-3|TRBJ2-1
CASSLGLANNEQFF
TGTGCCAGCAGCTTAGGGCTAGCGAACAATGAGCAGTTCTTC
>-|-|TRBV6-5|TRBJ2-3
CASRVDSTDTQYF
TGTGCCAGCAGGGTAGACTCGACAGATACGCAGTATTTT
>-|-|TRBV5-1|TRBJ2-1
CASRSVVAGREQFF
TGCGCCAGCAGATCGGTGGTTGCGGGGCGGGAGCAGTTCTTC
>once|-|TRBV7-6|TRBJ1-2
CASSLQAGGYGYTF
TGTGCCAGCAGCTTACAAGCGGGAGGCTATGGCTACACCTTC
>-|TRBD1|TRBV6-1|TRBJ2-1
CAKCCQGARHNEQFF
TGTGCCAAGTGTTGCCAGGGGGCGAGACACAATGAGCAGTTCTTC